A selection of T cell receptor beta chains follows, all from one sample in a study of T cell responses to AZD1222 COVID-19 vaccine. Clones were sequenced by immunoSEQ multiplex PCR, and TCRdb holds only the in-frame ones, with some missing. The sample has roughly 80,000 clones; roughly 87% are singletons. This sample comprised peripheral blood, obtained on day 0 of MenACWY control vaccination. These receptors were obtained from an adult in good health. Each CDR3 is given with its conserved first and last residue. The D gene is left open where the match is weak. Rows may omit the clone size; those that give it use once, few, many or a size class.

v_call	j_call	clone_size	d_call	cdr3_nt	cdr3_aa
TRBV12-3/TRBV12-4	TRBJ1-4	.	TRBD1	TGTGCCAGCAGCGACAGGGATGAAAAACTGTTTTTT	CASSDRDEKLFF
TRBV19	TRBJ1-1	many	.	TGTGCCAGTAGAGAAGGGGGATGGACTGAAGCTTTCTTT	CASREGGWTEAFF
TRBV7-2	TRBJ2-6	.	.	TGTGCCAGCAGCCCGGAACAGGGAATCTCTGGGGCCAACGTCCTGACTTTC	CASSPEQGISGANVLTF
TRBV7-9	TRBJ1-1	.	.	TGTGCCAGCAGCGTTCAAGGGAACACTGAAGCTTTCTTT	CASSVQGNTEAFF
TRBV11-2	TRBJ1-2	.	TRBD1	TGTGCCAGCAGCCCTCAAGGGGGGACAGGGAGCGGCTACACCTTC	CASSPQGGTGSGYTF
TRBV10-3	TRBJ1-2	.	TRBD1	TGTGCCATCAGTGTTTCGGGACAGGACTATGGCTACACCTTC	CAISVSGQDYGYTF
TRBV4-1	TRBJ1-5	.	.	TGCGCCAGCAGCCAAGATAGGGGAAGTAATAGCAATCAGCCCCAGCATTTT	CASSQDRGSNSNQPQHF
TRBV11-2	TRBJ2-5	.	TRBD1	TGTGCCACCCGGGACAGGGGAGTAGGTGCGGAGACCCAGTACTTC	CATRDRGVGAETQYF
TRBV6-5	TRBJ1-2	.	TRBD1	TGTGCCAGCAGGGCTGGGACAGCTTCCTATGGCTACACCTTC	CASRAGTASYGYTF
TRBV10-2	TRBJ2-5	once	.	TGCGCCAGCATGGTCGGCGGGGGCCTTGGAGAGACCCAGTACTTC	CASMVGGGLGETQYF
TRBV19	TRBJ2-2	.	.	TGTGCCAGTAGATTCGTGGCAGGGGACACCGGGGAGCTGTTTTTT	CASRFVAGDTGELFF
TRBV30	TRBJ1-2	.	.	TGTGCCTGGAGTACCGGGCAGTCACACGGTCGCTACACCTTC	CAWSTGQSHGRYTF
TRBV27	TRBJ2-1	.	TRBD1	TGTGCCAGCCGACAGGGGGTAAACAATGAGCAGTTCTTC	CASRQGVNNEQFF
TRBV27	TRBJ2-3	.	.	TGTGCCAGCAAAGGGTACCTAAATCAAGGAGATACGCAGTATTTT	CASKGYLNQGDTQYF
TRBV10-3	TRBJ2-7	once	.	TGTGCCATCAGTGATCAGGGGAGGGTCAACGAGCAGTACTTC	CAISDQGRVNEQYF
TRBV7-9	TRBJ1-3	.	.	TGTGCCAGCAGCTTAGAAGGATATCTGGGAAACACCATATATTTT	CASSLEGYLGNTIYF
TRBV12-3/TRBV12-4	TRBJ1-2	.	.	TGTGCCAGCAGCCGGACGGTCTATGGCTACACCTTC	CASSRTVYGYTF
TRBV9	TRBJ1-4	.	.	TGTGCCAGCAGCGGGGGTGCGGGGAAGAAACTGTTTTTT	CASSGGAGKKLFF
TRBV5-4	TRBJ2-1	once	.	TGTGCCAGCAGCTTGCAGCTGGGAAGTGAGCAGTTCTTC	CASSLQLGSEQFF
TRBV6-1	TRBJ1-4	.	.	TGTGCCAGCAGTGAGTGGACTCTCGGGAAACTGTTTTTT	CASSEWTLGKLFF
TRBV7-2	TRBJ1-1	.	.	TGTGCCAGCAGCTTAGTGGTGGGGACAAACACTGAAGCTTTCTTT	CASSLVVGTNTEAFF
TRBV5-6	TRBJ1-1	.	TRBD1	TGTGCCAGCAGTCTACAGGGGGTCTCTGAAGCTTTCTTT	CASSLQGVSEAFF
TRBV6-5	TRBJ2-7	few	TRBD2	TGTGCCAGCAGTTACTCCTTACTAGCGGGGGACTACGAGCAGTACTTC	CASSYSLLAGDYEQYF
TRBV4-2	TRBJ1-5	.	.	TGTGCCAGCAGCCAAGATGCAGGGCCGACAAATCAGCCCCAGCATTTT	CASSQDAGPTNQPQHF
TRBV12-3/TRBV12-4	TRBJ1-2	.	.	TGTGCCAGCAGTTTAGCAGAGGGCTATGGCTACACCTTC	CASSLAEGYGYTF
TRBV5-1	TRBJ1-1	few	.	TGCGCCAGCAGCTTACAGGGTGGGAACACTGAAGCTTTCTTT	CASSLQGGNTEAFF
TRBV6-6	TRBJ1-6	once	TRBD1	TGTGCCAGCAGGACGGGACAGGCCTCTGGGCCCCTCCACTTT	CASRTGQASGPLHF
TRBV6-5	TRBJ2-5	.	TRBD1	TGTGCCAGCAGTTACGGGACAGGGCAAGAGACCCAGTACTTC	CASSYGTGQETQYF
TRBV10-3	TRBJ1-2	once	TRBD1	TGTGCCATCAGTGGCCGGGACAGGGCGAGCTACACCTTC	CAISGRDRASYTF
TRBV7-2	TRBJ1-2	.	.	TGTGCCAGCAGCGAAGGGGCGGGAATAGTGAGTGGCTACACCTTC	CASSEGAGIVSGYTF
TRBV7-3	TRBJ2-7	.	TRBD1	TGTGCCAGCAGCTTAAGGACAGGGACCATGGCATCCTCCTACGAGCAGTACTTC	CASSLRTGTMASSYEQYF
TRBV5-6	TRBJ1-1	once	.	TGTGCCAGCAGCTTGCTACAGGCTAACTCTGAAGCTTTCTTT	CASSLLQANSEAFF
TRBV11-1	TRBJ2-7	.	TRBD1	TGTGCCAGCACCGAGGGACAGGGGGCTTCCTACGAGCAGTACTTC	CASTEGQGASYEQYF
TRBV7-9	TRBJ2-2	.	.	TGTGCCAGCAGCCGACTGGGCGACACCGGGGAGCTGTTTTTT	CASSRLGDTGELFF
TRBV19	TRBJ1-4	.	.	TGTGCCACCCGCGCACCGAGGAGGAGAGCTAATGAAAAACTGTTTTTT	CATRAPRRRANEKLFF
TRBV4-1	TRBJ1-1	.	.	TGCGCCAGCAGCCACGGGGACGGAAGATTGAACACTGAAGCTTTCTTT	CASSHGDGRLNTEAFF
TRBV9	TRBJ1-2	.	.	TGTGCCAGCAGCGTAGTGGGAGGAGCGAACTATGGCTACACCTTC	CASSVVGGANYGYTF
TRBV7-2	TRBJ2-2	.	TRBD2	TGTGCCAGCACAACTAGCGGGGGTTTCGCCGGGGAGCTGTTTTTT	CASTTSGGFAGELFF
TRBV7-9	TRBJ1-2	.	.	TGTGCCAGCAGCTTCGGAACAGAGAGGGGCTACACCTTC	CASSFGTERGYTF
TRBV5-1	TRBJ1-2	.	TRBD1	TGCGCCAGCAGCTTCGACAGGGCTGGTGGCTACACCTTC	CASSFDRAGGYTF
TRBV7-3	TRBJ2-3	.	.	TGTGCCAGCAGCTCCAGGGGGGCCCGGACAGATACGCAGTATTTT	CASSSRGARTDTQYF
TRBV19	TRBJ1-1	.	TRBD1	TGTGCCAGTATTGACAGGGCGGGGAACACTGAAGCTTTCTTT	CASIDRAGNTEAFF
TRBV11-3	TRBJ2-5	.	TRBD2	TGTGCCAGCAGCTTAATGGTCGGGGGGGCCTTGGAGACCCAGTACTTC	CASSLMVGGALETQYF
TRBV5-5	TRBJ1-3	.	.	TGTGCCAGCAGCTTGGTCGCCGGGGCTGGAAACACCATATATTTT	CASSLVAGAGNTIYF
TRBV5-1	TRBJ2-7	.	TRBD2	TGCGCCAGCAGCTCGCCTAGCGGGGGGATTTACGAGCAGTACTTC	CASSSPSGGIYEQYF
TRBV19	TRBJ2-5	few	.	TGTGCCAGTAGAGGGCGGCAGAAAGAGACCCAGTACTTC	CASRGRQKETQYF
TRBV2	TRBJ2-7	few	TRBD1	TGTGCCAGCAGCGAGGGACAGGGATCATTCTACGAGCAGTACTTC	CASSEGQGSFYEQYF
TRBV28	TRBJ1-5	.	.	TGTGCCAGCAGTTTCGGGGGGACCTATAGCAATCAGCCCCAGCATTTT	CASSFGGTYSNQPQHF
TRBV19	TRBJ2-2	.	.	TGTGCCAGTAGTATATTGGCAACGAACACCGGGGAGCTGTTTTTT	CASSILATNTGELFF